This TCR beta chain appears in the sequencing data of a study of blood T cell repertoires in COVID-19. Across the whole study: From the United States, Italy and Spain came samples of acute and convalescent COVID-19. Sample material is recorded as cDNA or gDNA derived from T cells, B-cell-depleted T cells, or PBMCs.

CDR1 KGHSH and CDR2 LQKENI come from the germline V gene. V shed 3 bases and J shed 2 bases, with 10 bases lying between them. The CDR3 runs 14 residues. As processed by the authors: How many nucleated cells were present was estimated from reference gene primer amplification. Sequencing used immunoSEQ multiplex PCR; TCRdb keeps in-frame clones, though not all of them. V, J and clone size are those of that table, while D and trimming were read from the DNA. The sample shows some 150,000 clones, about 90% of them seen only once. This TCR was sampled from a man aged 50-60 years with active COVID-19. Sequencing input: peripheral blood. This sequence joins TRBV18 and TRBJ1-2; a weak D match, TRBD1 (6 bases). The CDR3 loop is CASSPVGGNYGYTF. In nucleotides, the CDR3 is TGTGCCAGCTCACCGGTAGGGGGAAACTATGGCTACACCTTC. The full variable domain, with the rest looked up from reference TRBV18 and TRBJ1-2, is NAGVMQNPRHLVRRRGQEARLRCSPMKGHSHVYWYRQLPEEGLKFMVYLQKENIIDESGMPKERFSAEFPKEGPSILRIQQVVRGDSAAYFCASSPVGGNYGYTFGSGTRLTVV.